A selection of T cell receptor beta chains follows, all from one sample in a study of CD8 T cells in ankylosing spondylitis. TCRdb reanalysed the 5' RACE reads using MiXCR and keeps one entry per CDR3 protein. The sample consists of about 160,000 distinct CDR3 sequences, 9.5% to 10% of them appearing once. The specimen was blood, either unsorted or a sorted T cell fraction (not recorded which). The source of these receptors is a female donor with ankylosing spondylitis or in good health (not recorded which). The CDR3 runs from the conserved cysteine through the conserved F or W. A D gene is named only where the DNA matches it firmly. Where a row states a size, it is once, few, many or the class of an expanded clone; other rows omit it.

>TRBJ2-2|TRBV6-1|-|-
TGTGCCAGCAGACTGTCGGGACCCGTGGACACCGGGGAGCTGTTTTTT
CASRLSGPVDTGELFF
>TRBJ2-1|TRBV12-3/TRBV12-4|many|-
TGTGCCAGCAGAGGGGAGGCAGGGGAGCAGTTCTTC
CASRGEAGEQFF
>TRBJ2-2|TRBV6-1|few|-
TGTGCCAGCAGCCCTGGGGTTGCGGCCGGGGAGCTGTTTTTT
CASSPGVAAGELFF
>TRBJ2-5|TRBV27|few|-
TGTGCCAGCAGTCCCCGGGACAGCGGGCCGTACCAAGAGACCCAGTACTTC
CASSPRDSGPYQETQYF
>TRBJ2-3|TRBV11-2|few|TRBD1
TGTGCCAGCAGCGTTCCTTGGGACAGGGGTGGTGTAACAGATACGCAGTATTTT
CASSVPWDRGGVTDTQYF
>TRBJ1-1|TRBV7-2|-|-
TGTGCCAGCAACTTAGGGGGGAACACTGAAGCTTTCTTT
CASNLGGNTEAFF
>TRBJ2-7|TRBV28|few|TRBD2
TGTGCCAGCAGTTCAGGGACAATAGCGGGAGGTAGCTACGAGCAGTACTTC
CASSSGTIAGGSYEQYF
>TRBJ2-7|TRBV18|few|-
TGTGCCAGCTCACCACTGGCCAGACCGCACGAGCAGTACTTC
CASSPLARPHEQYF
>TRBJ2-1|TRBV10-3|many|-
TGTGCCATCAGTGACCCCGGGACCGAGACTACCCCCCTTCTAGAGCAGTTCTTC
CAISDPGTETTPLLEQFF
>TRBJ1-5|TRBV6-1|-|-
TGTGCCAGCAGCCGAACAGGCCTCAATCAGCCCCAGCATTTT
CASSRTGLNQPQHF
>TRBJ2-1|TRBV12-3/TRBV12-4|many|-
TGTGCCAGCAGTGTCAATGAGCAGTTCTTC
CASSVNEQFF
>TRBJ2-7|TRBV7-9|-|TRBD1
TGTTCCAGCAGCTTACGACAGGGCCTCTACGAGCAGTACTTC
CSSSLRQGLYEQYF
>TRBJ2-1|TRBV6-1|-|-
TGTGCCAGCACCGAACAGCCTTACTCCTACAATGAGCAGTTCTTC
CASTEQPYSYNEQFF
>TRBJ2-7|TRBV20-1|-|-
TGCAGTGCTACCCCGTGGAGCTGGTCATTATCGTCGGGGGTATACGAGCAGTACTTC
CSATPWSWSLSSGVYEQYF
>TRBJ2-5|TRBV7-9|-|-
TGTGCCAGCAGCCGCACAGAGGAAGAGACCCAGTACTTC
CASSRTEEETQYF
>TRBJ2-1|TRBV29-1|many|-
TGCAGCGACCACCGGGGACGGAACAATGAGCAGTTCTTC
CSDHRGRNNEQFF
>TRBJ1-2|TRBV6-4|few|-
TGTGCCAGCAGTGAGGGGCCGGGGGATGGCTACACCTTC
CASSEGPGDGYTF
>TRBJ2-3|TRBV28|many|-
TGTGCCAGCCGAGTATCCGATTGGCTAGATACGCAGTATTTT
CASRVSDWLDTQYF
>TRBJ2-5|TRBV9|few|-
TGTGCCAGCAGCGTATTTGGCAGAGCCCAAGAGACCCAGTACTTC
CASSVFGRAQETQYF
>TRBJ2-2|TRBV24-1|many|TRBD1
TGTGCCACCAGTGACGCCGGGACAGCGAACACCGGGGAGCTGTTTTTT
CATSDAGTANTGELFF
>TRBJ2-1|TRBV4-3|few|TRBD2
TGCGCCAGCAGCTTCGGACTAGCGGCACACAATGAGCAGTTCTTC
CASSFGLAAHNEQFF
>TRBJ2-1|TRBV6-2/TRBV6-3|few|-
TGTGCCAGCAGAACATCCGGCCGCAAATACAATGAGCAGTTCTTC
CASRTSGRKYNEQFF
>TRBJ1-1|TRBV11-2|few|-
TGTGCCAGCACCCCCGGACACCTGAACACTGAAGCTTTCTTT
CASTPGHLNTEAFF
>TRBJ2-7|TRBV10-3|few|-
TGTGCCATCAGTGAAACTAGGTCCTACGAGCAGTACTTC
CAISETRSYEQYF
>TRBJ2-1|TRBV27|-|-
TGTGCCAGCAGTTTAAGGGGCCCAGCGACTAACAATGAGCAGTTCTTC
CASSLRGPATNNEQFF
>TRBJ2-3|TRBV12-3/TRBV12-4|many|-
TGTGCCAGCAGTGAGACTAGTCCCCAGGTCGATACGCAGTATTTT
CASSETSPQVDTQYF
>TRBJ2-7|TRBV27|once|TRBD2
TGTGCCAGCGTTAGCGGGAGTAGCTCCTACGAGCAGTACTTC
CASVSGSSSYEQYF
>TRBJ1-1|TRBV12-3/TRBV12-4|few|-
TGTGCCAGCACCCTGGGGACTGAAGCTTTCTTT
CASTLGTEAFF
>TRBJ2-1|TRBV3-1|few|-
TGTGCCAGCAGCCAAGAAGGAGCCGTCCTCCAGTTCTTC
CASSQEGAVLQFF
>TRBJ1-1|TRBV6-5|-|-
TGTGCCAGCAGTTACTCGACCGTGAACACTGAAGCTTTCTTT
CASSYSTVNTEAFF
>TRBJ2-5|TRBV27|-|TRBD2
TGTGCCAGCAGGGAGACTAGCGGGAGGCCGACCCAGTACTTC
CASRETSGRPTQYF
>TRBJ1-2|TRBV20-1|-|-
TGCAGTGCTGGGGGGAGGGCCTCCTATGGCTACACCTTC
CSAGGRASYGYTF
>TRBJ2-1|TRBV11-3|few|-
TGTGCCAGCAGCTTAGCCCCTCCCAGCCGGATTTCGGGATCCTACAATGAGCAGTTCTTC
CASSLAPPSRISGSYNEQFF
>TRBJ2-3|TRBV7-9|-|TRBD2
TGTGCCAGCAGCTCAACTAGCGGGGGGGGAGATACGCAGTATTTT
CASSSTSGGGDTQYF
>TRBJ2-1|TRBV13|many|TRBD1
TGTGCCAGCAGCTTAGGGACAGGGAGATACAATGAGCAGTTCTTC
CASSLGTGRYNEQFF
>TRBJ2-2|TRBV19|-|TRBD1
TGTGCCAGTAGATTCAGGGGGCTTAACACCGGGGAGCTGTTTTTT
CASRFRGLNTGELFF
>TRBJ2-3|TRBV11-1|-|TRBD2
TGTGCCAGCAGCCCTCAAGCGGGAGTTTGGGCGGGCACAGATACGCAGTATTTT
CASSPQAGVWAGTDTQYF
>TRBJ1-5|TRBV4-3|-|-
TGCGCCAGCAGCCAAGTTTGGACAGAGAATCAGCCCCAGCATTTT
CASSQVWTENQPQHF
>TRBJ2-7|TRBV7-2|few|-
TGTGCCAGCAGCTACTGGGGGGCCTACGAGCAGTACTTC
CASSYWGAYEQYF
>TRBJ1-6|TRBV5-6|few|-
TGTGCCAGCAGCTTAATTGGGACCAATTCACCCCTCCACTTT
CASSLIGTNSPLHF
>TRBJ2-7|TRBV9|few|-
TGTGCCAGCAGCGAATACGGGAAGGATAACGAGCAGTACTTC
CASSEYGKDNEQYF